Each of the 27 T cell receptor beta chains below was sequenced from the same sample in a study of blood T cell repertoires in COVID-19 (dated by TCRdb to 2020 to 2022). Library preparation was by the immunoSEQ multiplex PCR assay. In its TCRdb copy, this immuneACCESS table keeps in-frame sequences only and misses some clones. Where compared with another copy, unresolved V genes explain less than half of these, and the others have no known cause. The sample table holds some 300,000 clones, of which approximately 90% were seen once. The top ten clones comprise around 2% of the sample. Material for sequencing was PBMCs or T cells enriched from blood (not recorded which). The source of these receptors is a woman in her fifties or sixties in a cohort exposed to, infected with or recovered from COVID-19 (not recorded which).

The chain joins TRBV3-1 (or the pseudogene TRBV3-2) to TRBJ2-7; no clear D gene. The length of the CDR3 is 12 residues. Between the trimmed V and J ends, which lost 5 bases and 10 bases, there was a span of 15 bases. Germline CDR1 reads LGHDT; CDR2 reads YNNKEL (reference sequence). For the CDR3, the DNA is TGTGCCAGCAGCTTAGGTGCGGCATTACAGTACTTC. This translates into CASSLGAALQYF.

The V gene is TRBV19, the J gene TRBJ2-6, with D possibly being TRBD1 (6 bases). The V end was cut by 6 bases, the J end by 2 bases, with 11 bases between. CDR1 and CDR2 from the germline V gene are LNHDA and SQIVND (reference sequence). This CDR3 contains 15 residues. In DNA form, the CDR3 reads TGTGCCAGTAGCCCACAGGGCCCTGGGGCCAACGTCCTGACTTTC. Translation: CASSPQGPGANVLTF.

The chain joins TRBV3-1 (or the pseudogene TRBV3-2) to TRBJ2-1; 8 nucleotides line up with TRBD2. The CDR3 is 16 residues long. After removal of 0 bases from V and 1 base from J, the junction contained 2 bases not matched to a gene. From germline, CDR1 is LGHDT and CDR2 YNNKEL (reference sequence). CDR3 amino acids: CASSQEGGRSYNEQFF. The CDR3 DNA follows: TGTGCCAGCAGCCAAGAAGGCGGGAGGTCCTACAATGAGCAGTTCTTC.

The CDR3 DNA follows: TGTGCCAGCAGTTTAGATCCCCGACAGGGAAAAGGGTCCTATAATTCACCCCTCCACTTT. Translation: CASSLDPRQGKGSYNSPLHF. This sequence joins TRBV28 and TRBJ1-6, with 7 bases that match TRBD1. CDR3 size: 20 residues. With V trimmed by 2 bases and J by 1 base, 14 bases remained unmatched. Germline V CDR1 and CDR2: MDHEN, SYDVKM.

The chain joins TRBV7-9 to TRBJ1-3, with D perhaps matching TRBD1 (5 bases). The ends were cut back, 2 bases at V and 0 bases at J, with 14 bases in the middle. The CDR3 totals 17 residues. Germline values: CDR1 SEHNR, CDR2 FQNEAQ (reference sequence). The CDR3 loop reads CASSLRGGSFSGNTIYF. CDR3 DNA: TGTGCCAGCAGCTTAAGGGGTGGCAGCTTCTCTGGAAACACCATATATTTT. Together with reference TRBV7-9 and TRBJ1-3, the CDR3 gives the full variable domain: DTGVSQNPRHKITKRGQNVTFRCDPISEHNRLYWYRQTLGQGPEFLTYFQNEAQLEKSRLLSDRFSAERPKGSFSTLEIQRTEQGDSAMYLCASSLRGGSFSGNTIYFGEGSWLTVV.

With regard to this clone: This sample includes further DNA sequences coding for the same CDR3. The chain couples TRBV28 to TRBJ1-1; 8 bases align to TRBD1. V trimming: 4 bases; J trimming: 9 bases; junction bases outside the gene matches: 7. The germline V gene encodes CDR1 MDHEN and CDR2 SYDVKM. The CDR3 length is 13 residues. The CDR3 protein is CASSSLQGGQAFF. The CDR3, as DNA: TGTGCCAGCAGTTCGTTACAGGGGGGACAAGCTTTCTTT.

This clone was counted once. The chain employs TRBV28 and TRBJ2-2; 10 nucleotides match TRBD1. Trimming took 5 bases from V and 6 from J; bases not matched to a gene: 6. The CDR3 loop spans 15 amino acids. CDR1 and CDR2 (germline): MDHEN, SYDVKM. The CDR3 is CASSPGTGVSGELFF. DNA of the CDR3: TGTGCCAGCAGTCCCGGGACAGGGGTCTCCGGGGAGCTGTTTTTT.

The V and J genes are TRBV9 and TRBJ1-3, with a tentative D call TRBD1 (6 bases). With 4 bases removed from V and 2 bases from J, the gap between germline ends came to 10 bases. There are 14 residues in the CDR3. The germline V gene encodes CDR1 SGDLS and CDR2 YYNGEE. In nucleotides, the CDR3 is TGTGCCAGCAGCACCTCAGGGGCTGGAAACACCATATATTTT. Translated, it gives CASSTSGAGNTIYF. The whole variable domain, filled in from reference TRBV9 and TRBJ1-3, reads DSGVTQTPKHLITATGQRVTLRCSPRSGDLSVYWYQQSLDQGLQFLIQYYNGEERAKGNILERFSAQQFPDLHSELNLSSLELGDSALYFCASSTSGAGNTIYFGEGSWLTVV.

The chain employs TRBV27 and TRBJ2-7, with 15 bases aligning to TRBD2. This CDR3 has 14 residues. V dropped 6 bases and J dropped 7; count of bases not matched to a gene: 4. CDR1 is MNHEY, CDR2 SMNVEV, per germline (reference sequence). In DNA form, the CDR3 reads TGTGCCAGCAGGGGGACTAGCGGGAGGCGGGAGCAGTACTTC. It translates to CASRGTSGRREQYF.

The gene calls are TRBV29-1 and TRBJ1-5, with 8 bases identical to TRBD1. Germline V lookup: CDR1 SQVTM, CDR2 ANQGSEA. CDR3 length equals 14 residues. Unmatched junction bases numbered 8, after V lost 7 bases and J lost 3 bases. CDR3 protein: CSALTGANNQPQHF. The DNA of the CDR3 is TGCAGCGCCTTGACAGGGGCAAACAATCAGCCCCAGCATTTT.

DNA of the CDR3: TGTGCCTGGAGCATTAGAGGAGTTCAGACAGATACGCAGTATTTT. This sequence encodes CAWSIRGVQTDTQYF. J is TRBJ2-3 and V is TRBV30; D gene ambiguous. From germline, CDR1 is GTSNPN and CDR2 SVGIG (reference sequence). This CDR3 region has 15 residues. Trimming left V 3 bases short and J 3 bases short, with 16 bases between.

V and J are TRBV14 and TRBJ2-7, with a weak D call TRBD1 (6 bases). This CDR3 has 14 amino acids. The germline gives CDR1 SGHDN, CDR2 FVKESK. Trimming pared 1 base from V and 10 bases from J, leaving 17 bases between. The CDR3 DNA is TGTGCCAGCAGCCAAGGGGGGCTAGGAAACCGACAGTACTTC. Its protein product is CASSQGGLGNRQYF. The full variable domain, rest sourced from reference TRBV14 and TRBJ2-7, is EAGVTQFPSHSVIEKGQTVTLRCDPISGHDNLYWYRRVMGKEIKFLLHFVKESKQDESGMPNNRFLAERTGGTYSTLKVQPAELEDSGVYFCASSQGGLGNRQYFGPGTRLTVT.

This CDR3 is CASSSSWRDNEQFF. As DNA, the CDR3 is TGTGCCAGCAGCTCTAGTTGGCGGGACAATGAGCAGTTCTTC. The chain is built from TRBV7-2 and TRBJ2-1; TRBD2 might be the D (5 bases). Trimming removed 4 bases at V and 5 bases at J, with 12 bases between. The germline V gene encodes CDR1 SGHTA and CDR2 FQGNSA. The CDR3 is made up of 14 amino acids. The whole variable domain, filled in from reference TRBV7-2 and TRBJ2-1, reads GAGVSQSPSNKVTEKGKDVELRCDPISGHTALYWYRQSLGQGLEFLIYFQGNSAPDKSGLPSDRFSAERTGGSVSTLTIQRTQQEDSAVYLCASSSSWRDNEQFFGPGTRLTVL.

This CDR3 is CASSQASTGANEKLFF. Written as DNA, the CDR3 is TGTGCCAGCAGCCAAGCATCAACAGGGGCGAATGAAAAACTGTTTTTT. V and J are TRBV3-1 (or the pseudogene TRBV3-2) and TRBJ1-4; 7 bases fit TRBD1. The junction had 7 bases not matched to a gene; V was cut back by 1 base and J by 5 bases. Germline lookup yields CDR1 LGHDT and CDR2 YNNKEL (reference sequence). The CDR3 sequence is 16 residues long.

The chain joins TRBV12-2 to TRBJ1-2; the table's D call TRBD1 went unverified against the DNA. TRBV12-2 is a pseudogene. The CDR3 length is 16 residues. CDR3 bases: TGTGCAAGTCGCTTATCCAGGACAGTTCCTAACTATGGCTACACCTTC. It codes for CASRLSRTVPNYGYTF.

V is TRBV6-5 and J is TRBJ1-5, with D maybe TRBD1 (6 bases). Deletions cut 2 bases from V and 5 bases from J, with 13 bases between. The CDR3 runs to 15 residues. Per germline, CDR1 MNHEY and CDR2 SVGAGI. This chain's CDR3 is CASSYGGGLDQPQHF. The CDR3 DNA reads TGTGCCAGCAGTTACGGGGGGGGCCTGGATCAGCCCCAGCATTTT.

This clone was counted a single time. The CDR3 coding sequence is TGTGCCAGTAGTGGGGAAAGGAGGGATACGCAGTATTTT. It is translated as CASSGERRDTQYF. V and J are TRBV19 and TRBJ2-3; a weak D match, TRBD2 (5 bases). Trimming shortened V by 5 bases and J by 6 bases, and 12 bases separated the two germline ends. The CDR3 is made up of 13 amino acids. Germline loops: CDR1 LNHDA, CDR2 SQIVND (reference sequence).

The genes are TRBV4-3 and TRBJ1-1; the match to TRBD1 covers 9 bases. Germline assignment: CDR1 LGHNA and CDR2 YSLEER. Trimming at V came to 0 bases and at J to 4 bases, leaving 6 bases not matched to a gene. CDR3 length equals 16 residues. This chain's CDR3 is CASSQDLGQGITEAFF. The CDR3 nucleotides read TGCGCCAGCAGCCAAGATCTGGGACAGGGAATCACTGAAGCTTTCTTT.

The chain has TRBV6-5 and TRBJ2-2; 10 bases are a match to TRBD1. Germline-derived CDR1 and CDR2 are MNHEY and SVGAGI. This CDR3 region has 14 residues. With 6 bases clipped from V and 4 bases from J, the junction kept 2 bases outside the gene matches. The CDR3 coding sequence is TGTGCCAGCAGCCGGACAGGGGGCACCGGGGAGCTGTTTTTT. This sequence encodes CASSRTGGTGELFF.

J is TRBJ1-2 and V is TRBV4-1, with a tentative D call TRBD1 (5 bases). In germline, CDR1 is MGHRA, CDR2 YSYEKL. V was shortened by 2 bases and J by 1 base, with 14 bases between the two germline ends. This CDR3 is built from 16 residues. CDR3 nucleotide sequence: TGCGCCAGCAGCCAAATCCGGGACTTCGATAACTATGGCTACACCTTC. Translated: CASSQIRDFDNYGYTF.

The chain joins TRBV6-1 to TRBJ1-2; TRBD1 is a possible D gene (6 bases). V lost 1 base and J 3 bases, leaving 18 bases between the germline ends. The CDR3 loop spans 17 amino acids. Per germline, CDR1 MNHNS and CDR2 SASEGT. The CDR3 loop reads CASSEGGPLRGYYGYTF. For the CDR3, the DNA is TGTGCCAGCAGTGAAGGAGGGCCCCTCAGGGGTTACTATGGCTACACCTTC.

V gene TRBV7-9 combines with J gene TRBJ2-1, with TRBD2 matching over 7 bases. With 2 bases clipped from V and 2 bases from J, the junction kept 3 bases outside the gene matches. The germline V gene encodes CDR1 SEHNR and CDR2 FQNEAQ (reference sequence). The length of the CDR3 is 15 residues. The CDR3 DNA reads as TGTGCCAGCAGCTTAACCGGGGGGACCTACAATGAGCAGTTCTTC. Protein product: CASSLTGGTYNEQFF.

This rearrangement joins TRBV14 to TRBJ2-5; a possible D gene is TRBD2 (5 bases). V was clipped by 0 bases and J by 4 bases, with 24 bases between them. CDR3 length: 19 amino acids. Per the germline V gene, CDR1 is SGHDN and CDR2 is FVKESK. CDR3 sequence: CASSQDRGSALSLGETQYF. DNA of the CDR3: TGTGCCAGCAGCCAAGATCGCGGGTCAGCCCTGTCTCTAGGAGAGACCCAGTACTTC.

The sample holds a few counts of this clone. This sequence joins TRBV5-4 and TRBJ2-1, with D hard to call. This CDR3 spans 12 amino acids. Germline CDR1 reads SGHNT; CDR2 reads YYREEE (reference sequence). Deletions cut 4 bases from V and 1 base from J, with 3 bases between. CDR3 region: CASSPSYNEQFF. DNA of the CDR3: TGTGCCAGCAGCCCGTCCTACAATGAGCAGTTCTTC.

This chain links TRBV7-2 with TRBJ2-7, with 10 bases fitting TRBD1. The V gene's germline CDR1 is SGHTA and CDR2 FQGNSA. The trim removed 4 bases at V and 4 bases at J, leaving 7 bases unmatched. The CDR3 sequence is 15 residues long. CDR3 DNA sequence: TGTGCCAGCAGCTCGGACAGGGGGGAGTGGTACGAGCAGTACTTC. Its translation is CASSSDRGEWYEQYF.

The chain combines TRBV19 with TRBJ1-2, with 7 positions matching TRBD1. Trimming removed 5 bases from V and 4 bases from J; junction bases left unmatched: 10. Germline-derived CDR1 and CDR2 are LNHDA and SQIVND (reference sequence). The CDR3 is made up of 15 amino acids. The CDR3 region is CASSLSGTEVYGYTF. CDR3 nucleotides: TGTGCCAGTAGTCTATCAGGGACAGAAGTCTATGGCTACACCTTC.

This rearrangement joins TRBV7-2 to TRBJ1-6, with D unresolved. The CDR3 consists of 14 residues. Germline loops: CDR1 SGHTA, CDR2 FQGNSA. The V gene lost 6 bases and the J gene lost 7 bases, with 13 bases spanning the gap. The CDR3 spells CASRGEGGNSPLHF. DNA for the CDR3: TGTGCCAGCAGGGGAGAAGGAGGCAATTCACCCCTCCACTTT. The variable domain in full, with the rest retrieved from reference TRBV7-2 and TRBJ1-6, is GAGVSQSPSNKVTEKGKDVELRCDPISGHTALYWYRQSLGQGLEFLIYFQGNSAPDKSGLPSDRFSAERTGGSVSTLTIQRTQQEDSAVYLCASRGEGGNSPLHFGNGTRLTVT.